These 13 T cell receptor beta chains share one sample of origin, sequenced in a study of T-cell reconstitution after alpha-beta-depleted transplantation in children. Unique molecular identifiers were incorporated into the prepared TCRbeta library. TCRdb redid the calling of the PCR reads with MiXCR, one entry per CDR3 protein. Counted here are about half a million distinct CDR3 sequences, roughly an eighth occurring once; the ten biggest clones make up more than 5.5%. Sequences were derived from PBMCs from the stem cell graft donor, sampled from the stem cell graft. Every receptor here comes from a human donor who donated a stem cell graft to a child with combined immunodeficiency.

In regard to this clonotype: Possible read error: a much larger clone is one base away. The CDR3 carries no conserved terminal phenylalanine or tryptophan, so it likely arises from a read error. The genes are TRBV6-1 and TRBJ2-1; D is tentatively TRBD1 or TRBD2 (5 bases each). Trimming took off 6 bases at V and 4 bases at J, with 10 bases between the two ends. CDR1 is MNHNS, CDR2 SASEGT, per germline. The length of the CDR3 is 13 residues. The CDR3 protein is CASRGELYNEQFC. In nucleotides, the CDR3 is TGTGCCAGCAGGGGGGAACTATACAATGAGCAGTTCTGC.

This clonotype was seen a handful of times. The V gene is TRBV27, the J gene TRBJ2-2; D is unclear. The CDR3 length is 12 residues. With 3 bases removed from V and 6 bases from J, the gap between germline ends came to 5 bases. Germline V gene sequence: CDR1 MNHEY, CDR2 SMNVEV (reference sequence). The chain's CDR3 is CASSFWSGELFF. The CDR3 region has the DNA TGTGCCAGCAGTTTTTGGTCCGGGGAGCTGTTTTTT.

The chain carries TRBV12-3 or TRBV12-4 and TRBJ2-1; 10 bases agree with TRBD1. The CDR3 consists of 13 residues. The junction had 5 bases not matched to a gene; V was cut back by 11 bases and J by 4 bases. The CDR3 region is CAAGTGVYNEQFF. The CDR3 DNA reads TGTGCCGCCGGGACAGGGGTTTACAATGAGCAGTTCTTC.

The chain combines TRBV18 with TRBJ1-5; no firm D call. This CDR3 has 15 residues. Germline lookup yields CDR1 KGHSH and CDR2 LQKENI. V was shortened by 3 bases and J by 1 base, with 10 bases between the two germline ends. The CDR3 here is CASSPRVDSNQPQHF. The DNA for the CDR3 is TGTGCCAGCTCACCCCGGGTTGACAGCAATCAGCCCCAGCATTTT.

The chain has TRBV9 and TRBJ2-5; either TRBD1 or TRBD2 may supply D (5 bases each). Looked up from germline, CDR1 is SGDLS and CDR2 is YYNGEE. Trimming stripped 0 bases from V and 3 bases from J, with 27 bases between. This CDR3 has 20 residues. The CDR3 nucleotides are TGTGCCAGCAGCGTAGGGGGGAACAGCAATTCCGCATACCGAAAAGAGACCCAGTACTTC. The encoded protein is CASSVGGNSNSAYRKETQYF.

In its sample, this clonotype was seen a few times. The V and J genes are TRBV7-2 and TRBJ2-6; 8 nucleotides align to TRBD2. Germline loops: CDR1 SGHTA, CDR2 FQGNSA. The J segment lost 4 bases and the V segment lost 0 bases, leaving 17 bases of the junction unmatched. CDR3 length equals 21 residues. The CDR3 spells CASSLAGLGPGPLWGANVLTF. The CDR3 DNA reads as TGTGCCAGCAGCTTAGCGGGACTAGGGCCGGGCCCGCTTTGGGGGGCCAACGTCCTGACTTTC.

The chain joins TRBV20-1 to TRBJ1-5; D possibly corresponds to TRBD1 (5 bases). V shed 0 bases and J shed 2 bases, with 23 bases lying between them. Per the germline V gene, CDR1 is DFQATT and CDR2 is SNEGSKA (reference sequence). This CDR3 spans 19 amino acids. The CDR3 DNA sequence: TGCAGTGCTAGAGATCGAAGTAGGGGATCAGGAATAGGCAATCAGCCCCAGCATTTT. Translation gives CSARDRSRGSGIGNQPQHF.

This clonotype was seen more than once but under ten times. This chain links TRBV28 with TRBJ1-5, with TRBD1 as a possible D gene (5 bases). Germline-derived CDR1 and CDR2 are MDHEN and SYDVKM. The V gene lost 6 bases and the J gene lost 6 bases, with 9 bases spanning the gap. There are 12 residues in the CDR3. The CDR3 bases are TGTGCCAGCAGATTCGGGGGTCAGCCCCAGCATTTT. Residues: CASRFGGQPQHF.

This chain connects TRBV25-1 to TRBJ1-2, with D perhaps matching TRBD1 (5 bases). Germline CDR1 reads MGHDK; CDR2 reads SYGVNS. The CDR3 is 15 residues long. V was clipped by 1 base and J by 3 bases, with 12 bases between them. In DNA, the CDR3 is TGTGCCAGCAGTGAATGGGGGGAAGAGTACTATGGCTACACCTTC. Protein sequence: CASSEWGEEYYGYTF.

This chain links TRBV6-1 with TRBJ2-7; 8 nucleotides line up with TRBD1. Germline CDR1 is MNHNS and CDR2 is SASEGT. This CDR3 region has 17 residues. V dropped 2 bases and J dropped 2; count of bases not matched to a gene: 11. This chain's CDR3 is CASSESQWTGFAYEQYF. For the CDR3, the DNA is TGTGCCAGCAGTGAATCTCAGTGGACAGGGTTCGCCTACGAGCAGTACTTC.

This clonotype was counted a few times. The chain carries TRBV2 and TRBJ2-7; no firm D call. V was shortened by 8 bases and J by 1 base, with 18 bases between the two germline ends. The CDR3 is made up of 15 amino acids. Looked up from germline, CDR1 is SNHLY and CDR2 is FYNNEI. The CDR3 is CASSLRLAWSYEQYF. The CDR3 bases are TGTGCCAGCTCACTCAGGTTGGCTTGGTCCTACGAGCAGTACTTC.

V gene TRBV2 combines with J gene TRBJ2-1, with TRBD2 identical over 7 bases. Per the germline V gene, CDR1 is SNHLY and CDR2 is FYNNEI. This CDR3 has 14 amino acids. With V trimmed by 10 bases and J by 3 bases, 9 bases remained unmatched. CDR3 nucleotides: TGTGCCAACCCAGCGGGAAACGGCTACAATGAGCAGTTCTTC. Translating it yields CANPAGNGYNEQFF.

J is TRBJ1-1 and V is TRBV20-1; TRBD1 matches at 9 bases. Germline V gives CDR1 DFQATT, CDR2 SNEGSKA (reference sequence). Unmatched junction bases numbered 7, after V lost 3 bases and J lost 5 bases. The CDR3 spans 14 residues. The CDR3 spells CSASRGTGRTEAFF. Here the CDR3 DNA reads TGCAGTGCTAGTAGAGGGACAGGGAGGACTGAAGCTTTCTTT.